This T cell receptor (beta chain) was profiled in a study of beta chain features in type 1 diabetes. The wider study: Some 110,000,000 sorted cells were examined across all samples. General study results and limits: Lower insertion and higher deletion counts appeared at VDJ junctions in type 1 diabetes patients. Using cDNA template may skew counts toward highly expressing activated cells.

In the case of this clone: Its antigen is unidentified.

A single heparinised draw of roughly 100 mL on average was taken per donor. The CDR3 is 15 residues long. The ends lost 7 bases at V and 10 bases at J; junction bases unmatched: 15. The germline V gene encodes CDR1 SGHTA and CDR2 FQGNSA. Reverse transcription of all isolated RNA meant that expressed TCRB transcripts were sequenced. The method was immunoSEQ multiplex PCR; TCRdb's version includes in-frame clones alone and lacks a portion of them. The repertoire includes some 200,000 clones, approximately 11% of them detected once, and approximately 1.5% sits in the top ten. The origin of this receptor is a man aged 18-30 years in good health. Sequencing input: central memory CD4+ T cells from blood. This sequence joins TRBV7-2 and TRBJ2-1; 8 bases agree with TRBD2. This chain's CDR3 is CASTLGGEGRREQFF. As DNA, the CDR3 is TGTGCCAGCACCCTCGGGGGGGAGGGCCGACGGGAGCAGTTCTTC.